These 16 T cell receptor beta chains were sequenced from one sample in a study of Ad26.COV2.S vaccination and SARS-CoV-2 variants. TCRdb's copy holds only in-frame clones and misses some; the assay was immunoSEQ multiplex PCR. Of 350,000 to 450,000 clones detected, about 92% appear once; the ten largest clones hold 1.5% to 2%. The treatment is: over 15 received Ad26.COV2.S at low or high dose, single or two shots; roughly five received placebo; per-sample allocation not given. The samples were gathered on day 63 after the first injection of vaccine or placebo. This specimen consisted of peripheral blood, obtained in a trial of Ad26.COV2.S vaccine versus placebo. The receptors originated from a person aged 18 to 59 who received the Ad26.COV2.S COVID-19 vaccine or a placebo.

The chain couples TRBV3-1 (or the pseudogene TRBV3-2) to TRBJ2-7, with 7 bases aligning to TRBD2. The V segment lost 4 bases and the J segment 3 bases; nucleotides outside the gene matches: 9. CDR1 is LGHDT and CDR2 is YNNKEL in the germline V gene (reference sequence). The CDR3 is made up of 15 amino acids. CDR3 DNA: TGTGCCAGCAGCCCCCCCAGCGGGACCTTCTACGAGCAGTACTTC. Encoded protein: CASSPPSGTFYEQYF.

The chain has TRBV7-9 and TRBJ2-5; 10 bases fit TRBD2. J gave up 5 bases and V 0 bases, and 6 bases lay outside the gene matches. The CDR3 has 16 amino acids. Germline loops: CDR1 SEHNR, CDR2 FQNEAQ (reference sequence). The CDR3 is CASSLASAGGPETQYF. As DNA, the CDR3 is TGTGCCAGCAGCTTAGCGTCAGCGGGGGGGCCGGAGACCCAGTACTTC.

The V call is TRBV5-4, the J call TRBJ1-1; no clear D. The CDR3 length is 16 residues. V was clipped by 4 bases and J by 5 bases, with 21 bases between them. CDR1 and CDR2 from the germline V gene are SGHNT and YYREEE (reference sequence). CDR3 in amino acids: CASSPDSQRVRTEAFF. CDR3 in DNA: TGTGCCAGCAGCCCCGATTCCCAGAGGGTTCGAACTGAAGCTTTCTTT.

This chain joins TRBV5-6 and TRBJ2-1; no clear D gene. Deletions cut 0 bases from V and 0 bases from J, with 4 bases between. The CDR3 is 14 amino acids. Germline V gives CDR1 SGHDT, CDR2 YYEEEE. CDR3: CASSLAFSYNEQFF. CDR3 sequence (DNA): TGTGCCAGCAGCTTGGCTTTCTCCTACAATGAGCAGTTCTTC.

V and J are TRBV5-1 and TRBJ2-7; D gene uncertain. Germline V CDR1 and CDR2: SGHRS, YFSETQ. This CDR3 comprises 14 residues. V was cut by 0 bases and J by 2 bases, with 9 bases left in between. CDR3 coding DNA: TGCGCCAGCAGCTTGGCACCCCCTCCCTACGAGCAGTACTTC. This encodes CASSLAPPPYEQYF.

J is TRBJ1-2 and V is TRBV28; no definite D call. Germline lookup yields CDR1 MDHEN and CDR2 SYDVKM. Between the trimmed V and J ends, which lost 2 bases and 5 bases, there was a span of 12 bases. The CDR3 has 14 amino acids. CDR3 loop: CASSLGPLMYGYTF. Written as DNA, the CDR3 is TGTGCCAGCAGTTTAGGACCGCTCATGTATGGCTACACCTTC.

The chain recombines TRBV6-2 or TRBV6-3 with TRBJ1-5; TRBD1 aligns across 10 bases. The length of the CDR3 is 16 residues. Unmatched junction bases numbered 3, after V lost 2 bases and J lost 2 bases. Germline V CDR1 and CDR2: MNHEY, SVGEGT. The CDR3 spells CASSYGTGVGNQPQHF. The CDR3 DNA is TGTGCCAGCAGTTACGGGACAGGGGTGGGCAATCAGCCCCAGCATTTT.

The chain uses TRBV29-1 and TRBJ2-3, with a weak D call TRBD2 (6 bases). CDR1 is SQVTM and CDR2 is ANQGSEA in the germline V gene. This CDR3 region has 16 residues. Between the trimmed V and J ends, which lost 4 bases and 1 base, there was a span of 18 bases. The DNA of the CDR3 is TGCAGCGTTGGAGAAACAAATTGGGGGGGCACAGATACGCAGTATTTT. Translation: CSVGETNWGGTDTQYF.

The chain is built from TRBV24-1 and TRBJ2-7; possibly TRBD1 for D (5 bases). Trimming pared 3 bases from V and 0 bases from J, leaving 32 bases between. CDR3 length: 22 residues. Germline V CDR1 and CDR2: KGHDR, SFDVKD. This CDR3 reads CATSDKVFPVVVLDTDSYEQYF. The CDR3 DNA reads as TGTGCCACCAGTGATAAGGTCTTTCCGGTCGTGGTTTTGGACACCGACTCCTACGAGCAGTACTTC.

This chain links TRBV3-1 (or the pseudogene TRBV3-2) with TRBJ1-1; D is unresolved. CDR1 and CDR2 (germline): LGHDT, YNNKEL (reference sequence). The V end was cut by 5 bases, the J end by 0 bases, with 7 bases between. The CDR3 length is 13 residues. The DNA for the CDR3 is TGTGCCAGCAGCTTCCGAGTGAACACTGAAGCTTTCTTT. Its protein is CASSFRVNTEAFF.

This chain links TRBV19 with TRBJ1-1, with D uncertain. The CDR3 is 12 amino acids. Trimming removed 7 bases from V and 1 base from J, with 7 bases in between. Germline V CDR1 and CDR2: LNHDA, SQIVND (reference sequence). The CDR3 nucleotides read TGTGCCAGTATTTTTGGGAACACTGAAGCTTTCTTT. Amino acids: CASIFGNTEAFF.

The V gene is TRBV7-9, the J gene TRBJ1-1; D gene ambiguous. The V gene lost 4 bases and the J gene lost 2 bases, with 20 bases spanning the gap. This CDR3 contains 17 residues. The germline V gene encodes CDR1 SEHNR and CDR2 FQNEAQ (reference sequence). CDR3 protein: CASSSGGPWGINTEAFF. For the CDR3, the DNA is TGTGCCAGCAGCTCTGGTGGACCTTGGGGAATCAACACTGAAGCTTTCTTT.

This clone was picked up a small number of times. The chain is built from TRBV25-1 and TRBJ1-5, with D unresolved. This CDR3 comprises 15 residues. Trimming shortened V by 6 bases and J by 1 base, and 13 bases separated the two germline ends. From germline, CDR1 is MGHDK and CDR2 SYGVNS. CDR3 DNA sequence: TGTGCCAGCAGCCCAGGACGGGCGAGCAATCAGCCCCAGCATTTT. Protein: CASSPGRASNQPQHF. Full variable domain (outside the CDR3, taken from reference TRBV25-1 and TRBJ1-5): EADIYQTPRYLVIGTGKKITLECSQTMGHDKMYWYQQDPGMELHLIHYSYGVNSTEKGDLSSESTVSRIRTEHFPLTLESARPSHTSQYLCASSPGRASNQPQHFGDGTRLSIL.

The V and J genes are TRBV5-6 and TRBJ1-1, with a possible D match to TRBD1 (6 bases). Trimming shortened V by 4 bases and J by 3 bases, and 13 bases separated the two germline ends. The CDR3 is 14 residues long. The germline V gene has CDR1 SGHDT and CDR2 YYEEEE. The CDR3 DNA sequence: TGTGCCAGCAGCAGAACAGGGCGGGACACTGAAGCTTTCTTT. This gives the protein CASSRTGRDTEAFF.

This clone was seen only once. CDR3 region: CASSGDRGKGQYF. CDR3 DNA sequence: TGTGCCAGCAGTGGCGACAGGGGAAAGGGGCAGTACTTC. The rearrangement uses TRBV2 and TRBJ2-7; 8 bases agree with TRBD1. This CDR3 is 13 amino acids long. Germline assignment: CDR1 SNHLY and CDR2 FYNNEI. Trimming took 4 bases from V and 9 from J; bases not matched to a gene: 8.

The chain recombines TRBV6-6 with TRBJ1-5; no definite D call. Per germline, CDR1 MNHNY and CDR2 SVGAGI (reference sequence). The length of the CDR3 is 12 residues. The V and J ends lost 5 bases and 6 bases respectively, with 8 bases between them. CDR3 residues: CASSLARQPQHF. The CDR3 region has the DNA TGTGCCAGCAGTCTCGCCCGTCAGCCCCAGCATTTT.